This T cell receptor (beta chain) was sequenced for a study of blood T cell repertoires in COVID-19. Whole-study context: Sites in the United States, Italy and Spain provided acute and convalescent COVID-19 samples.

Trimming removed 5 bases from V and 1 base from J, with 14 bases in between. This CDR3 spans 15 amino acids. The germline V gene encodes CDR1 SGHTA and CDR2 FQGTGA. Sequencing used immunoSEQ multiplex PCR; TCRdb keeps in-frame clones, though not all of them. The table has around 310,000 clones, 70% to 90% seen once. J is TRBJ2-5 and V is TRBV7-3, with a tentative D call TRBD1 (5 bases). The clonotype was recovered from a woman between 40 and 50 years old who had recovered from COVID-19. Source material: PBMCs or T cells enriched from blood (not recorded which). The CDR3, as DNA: TGTGCCAGCAGCACCTCTAAGGGGCCCCAAGAGACCCAGTACTTC. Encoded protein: CASSTSKGPQETQYF.